The clone carrying this T cell receptor (beta chain) occurred once. A quantity of about 0.5 to 1 ug RNA underwent reverse transcription using random hexamers. Amplification of TCR beta CDR3 across 54 Vbeta and 13 Jbeta was performed with immunoSEQ multiplex PCR. TCRdb independently ran MiXCR on the immunoSEQ multiplex PCR reads; one entry per CDR3 protein. The data show 200,000 or so distinct CDR3 sequences, with roughly 90% seen just once and around 0.13% held by the top ten. TCR beta sequencing was performed on blood CD8+ and CD4+ T cells. Negative isolation was used for CD8+ and CD4+ T cells, and FACS enrichment was applied to TEMRA cells. This record comes from a study of CD8 T cells in Susac syndrome. The CDR3 is 15 amino acids. Germline CDR1 is SGHTA and CDR2 is FQGTGA. Trimming stripped 4 bases from V and 2 bases from J, with 13 bases between.

V usage is TRBV7-3 and J usage is TRBJ2-3, with D maybe TRBD2 (6 bases). Material: CD8+ T cells from PBMCs. This TCR was recovered from a human donor with multiple sclerosis. The CDR3 protein is CASSSTSSSTDTQYF. The CDR3 region has the DNA TGTGCCAGCAGCTCCACTAGCAGTTCCACAGATACGCAGTATTTT.